The 30 T cell receptor beta chains listed next were all sequenced from one sample in a study of blood T cell repertoires in COVID-19. Sequencing used immunoSEQ multiplex PCR; TCRdb keeps in-frame clones, though not all of them. The sample has about 98,000 clones, less than 85% seen once. The sequenced sample consisted of peripheral blood. The origin of the receptors is a man between 65 and 79 years old with active or convalescent COVID-19.

The chain joins TRBV7-6 to TRBJ2-1; tentatively, D is TRBD2 (6 bases). The CDR3 is made up of 16 amino acids. The V gene lost 0 bases and the J gene lost 6 bases, with 15 bases spanning the gap. Germline V lookup: CDR1 SGHVS, CDR2 FNYEAQ. The CDR3: CASSLALAGRPNEQFF. The CDR3 bases are TGTGCCAGCAGCTTAGCATTGGCGGGGAGACCCAATGAGCAGTTCTTC.

This clone was seen a handful of times. This chain links TRBV2 with TRBJ1-4; D gene unclear. Germline V gene data show CDR1 as SNHLY and CDR2 as FYNNEI. The CDR3 consists of 13 residues. V was cut by 6 bases and J by 7 bases, with 12 bases left in between. The CDR3 loop reads CASSGFSGEKLFF. Here the CDR3 DNA reads TGTGCCAGCAGCGGTTTTTCGGGTGAAAAACTGTTTTTT.

This sequence joins TRBV18 and TRBJ2-7; D perhaps matches TRBD1 (6 bases). CDR1 and CDR2 (germline): KGHSH, LQKENI. The ends were cut back, 5 bases at V and 2 bases at J, with 16 bases in the middle. The CDR3 sequence is 15 residues long. The CDR3 sequence: CASSFDRTGPYEQYF. The CDR3 bases are TGTGCCAGCTCATTCGACAGGACGGGACCCTACGAGCAGTACTTC.

The J gene is TRBJ2-3, the V gene TRBV6-4; D call uncertain. This CDR3 is built from 14 residues. V was shortened by 4 bases and J by 5 bases, with 13 bases between the two germline ends. CDR1 is MRHNA, CDR2 SNTAGT, per germline. The CDR3 DNA is TGTGCCAGCAGTGCCGAGTTAGGAGTAGATACGCAGTATTTT. It codes for CASSAELGVDTQYF.

This rearrangement joins TRBV2 to TRBJ2-7; 7 bases match TRBD2. This CDR3 is 14 amino acids long. The trim removed 2 bases at V and 2 bases at J, leaving 3 bases unmatched. From germline, CDR1 is SNHLY and CDR2 FYNNEI. The CDR3 nucleotides are TGTGCCAGCAGTGAACGGGGGGATGCCTACGAGCAGTACTTC. It is translated as CASSERGDAYEQYF.

Here the CDR3 DNA reads TGTGCCAGCATTAGGACAGCCAGTTATGGCTACACCTTC. Amino acids: CASIRTASYGYTF. V is TRBV6-5 and J is TRBJ1-2; the D gene is possibly TRBD1 (6 bases). This CDR3 region has 13 residues. The germline gives CDR1 MNHEY, CDR2 SVGAGI. V was pared by 7 bases and J by 5 bases, with 14 bases between.

The genes are TRBV7-9 and TRBJ2-5, with unresolved D. Trimming pared 5 bases from V and 2 bases from J, leaving 3 bases between. CDR1 and CDR2 from the germline V gene are SEHNR and FQNEAQ (reference sequence). The CDR3 is 11 residues long. DNA of the CDR3: TGTGCCAGCAGCGCGCAAGAGACCCAGTACTTC. The encoded protein is CASSAQETQYF.

J is TRBJ2-7 and V is TRBV14; D unclear. The CDR3 loop spans 11 amino acids. Trimming cost V 3 bases and J 6 bases, with 6 bases left between them. CDR1 and CDR2 from the germline V gene are SGHDN and FVKESK. In DNA form, the CDR3 reads TGTGCCAGCAGCCACCACTCCGAGCAGTACTTC. This codes for CASSHHSEQYF.

The chain recombines TRBV7-6 with TRBJ1-1; 8 bases map to TRBD1. Germline V gene lookup returns CDR1 SGHVS and CDR2 FNYEAQ. The CDR3 runs to 19 residues. The junction had 15 bases not matched to a gene; V was cut back by 0 bases and J by 3 bases. The CDR3 sequence is CASSLAIAKGGQGYTEAFF. The CDR3 DNA reads TGTGCCAGCAGCTTAGCGATAGCCAAAGGCGGACAGGGATACACTGAAGCTTTCTTT.

Worth noting for this clone: The junction and the germline gene differ at one end; a read error may be behind it. J is TRBJ2-5 and V is TRBV7-7; possible D gene TRBD1, 6 bases. The CDR3 has 15 amino acids. Germline V gene sequence: CDR1 SSHAT, CDR2 FNYEAQ (reference sequence). The CDR3 protein is CASSLGAQYQETQYF. DNA of the CDR3: TGTGCTAGCAGCTTGGGGGCCCAATACCAAGAGACCCAGTACTTC.

This clone came up a few times. The V gene is TRBV6-2 or TRBV6-3, the J gene TRBJ2-1, with 10 bases aligning to TRBD2. The V segment lost 2 bases and the J segment 9 bases; nucleotides outside the gene matches: 7. The CDR3 spans 15 residues. Germline CDR1 is MNHEY and CDR2 is SVGEGT. CDR3 residues: CASSYPAGGRLEQFF. The CDR3 region has the DNA TGTGCCAGCAGTTACCCAGCGGGGGGGCGCCTTGAGCAGTTCTTC.

This clone was detected a few times. The chain joins TRBV18 to TRBJ1-2, with 7 nucleotides matching TRBD1. Looked up from germline, CDR1 is KGHSH and CDR2 is LQKENI. V lost 4 bases to trimming and J lost 4 bases; unmatched junction nucleotides: 3. There are 13 residues in the CDR3. The CDR3 nucleotides read TGTGCCAGCTCACTCCGGGACAGCTATGGCTACACCTTC. It specifies CASSLRDSYGYTF.

This clone turned up a few times. The chain recombines TRBV4-2 with TRBJ2-3, with a tentative D call TRBD2 (7 bases). CDR3 length: 17 residues. The germline V and J ends were trimmed by 4 bases and 0 bases, with 17 bases remaining between them. CDR1 and CDR2 from the germline V gene are LGHNA and YNFKEQ. The CDR3 DNA reads as TGTGCCAGCAGCCTCCTGGGGGGGGCTTTGAGCACAGATACGCAGTATTTT. Residues: CASSLLGGALSTDTQYF.

For the CDR3, the DNA is TGCAGCGTCCGGGGACATTCCAGGACTGAAGCTTTCTTT. This encodes CSVRGHSRTEAFF. The chain is built from TRBV29-1 and TRBJ1-1; D is possibly TRBD1 (6 bases). Looked up from germline, CDR1 is SQVTM and CDR2 is ANQGSEA. This CDR3 contains 13 residues. V was pared by 6 bases and J by 5 bases, with 16 bases between.

J is TRBJ2-7 and V is TRBV20-1, with D perhaps TRBD1 (5 bases). The CDR3 runs 11 residues. Germline-derived CDR1 and CDR2 are DFQATT and SNEGSKA (reference sequence). V was cut by 6 bases and J by 4 bases, with 10 bases left in between. Here the CDR3 reads CSARDLYEQYF. Written as DNA, the CDR3 is TGCAGTGCCAGGGATCTTTACGAGCAGTACTTC.

This clone was found a few times. The rearrangement joins TRBV7-9 to TRBJ2-7; D not certain. The CDR3 is made up of 12 amino acids. The V gene's germline CDR1 is SEHNR and CDR2 FQNEAQ (reference sequence). V dropped 7 bases and J dropped 2 bases, with 9 bases sitting between them. Here the CDR3 DNA reads TGTGCCAGCAAGGAGTTAACCTACGAGCAGTACTTC. It is translated as CASKELTYEQYF.

In nucleotides, the CDR3 is TGTGCCAGCAGGGGCTCCCCCACCGGGGAGCTGTTTTTT. It specifies CASRGSPTGELFF. This chain connects TRBV25-1 to TRBJ2-2; D gene ambiguous. V lost 6 bases and J 4 bases, leaving 9 bases between the germline ends. The length of the CDR3 is 13 residues. Germline V gives CDR1 MGHDK, CDR2 SYGVNS.

The chain combines TRBV6-2 or TRBV6-3 with TRBJ1-4; tentatively, D is TRBD1 (6 bases). The V gene's germline CDR1 is MNHEY and CDR2 SVGEGT. The CDR3 runs to 18 residues. V was shortened by 2 bases and J by 8 bases, with 24 bases between the two germline ends. CDR3 sequence (DNA): TGTGCCAGCAGTTACACCCCCGGCGCGGGGGGGCCGGAGGAAAAACTGTTTTTT. Its translation: CASSYTPGAGGPEEKLFF.

The CDR3 coding sequence is TGCGCCAGCAGCTCCTGGGACAGGGGGCCAGATACGCAGTATTTT. This gives the protein CASSSWDRGPDTQYF. The chain has TRBV5-1 and TRBJ2-3; TRBD1 matches at 12 bases. Germline V gene sequence: CDR1 SGHRS, CDR2 YFSETQ. This CDR3 contains 15 residues. Unmatched junction bases numbered 3, after V lost 3 bases and J lost 4 bases.

This chain uses TRBV28 with TRBJ1-5; perhaps TRBD1 as D (5 bases). This CDR3 contains 14 residues. Trimming removed 6 bases from V and 0 bases from J, with 9 bases in between. The germline gives CDR1 MDHEN, CDR2 SYDVKM. Here the CDR3 reads CASSDSYSNQPQHF. CDR3 DNA sequence: TGTGCCAGCAGCGACAGTTATAGCAATCAGCCCCAGCATTTT.

The chain is built from TRBV10-3 and TRBJ2-3; 7 bases match TRBD2. This CDR3 is 15 amino acids long. The V gene's germline CDR1 is ENHRY and CDR2 SYGVKD. With 6 bases clipped from V and 1 base from J, the junction kept 7 bases outside the gene matches. Here the CDR3 DNA reads TGTGCCATCAGGATGATCAGCGGGGGCACAGATACGCAGTATTTT. Residues: CAIRMISGGTDTQYF.

This clone came up once. The rearrangement links TRBV19 to TRBJ2-2; D not resolved. CDR3 length equals 13 residues. V gave up 0 bases and J gave up 7 bases, with 6 bases separating them. The germline CDR1 and CDR2 sequences are LNHDA and SQIVND (reference sequence). The CDR3 DNA sequence: TGTGCCAGTAGTATAGATCAGTACGGGGAGCTGTTTTTT. It yields the protein CASSIDQYGELFF. Supplemented by reference TRBV19 and TRBJ2-2, the full variable domain reads DGGITQSPKYLFRKEGQNVTLSCEQNLNHDAMYWYRQDPGQGLRLIYYSQIVNDFQKGDIAEGYSVSREKKESFPLTVTSAQKNPTAFYLCASSIDQYGELFFGEGSRLTVL.

The chain joins TRBV2 to TRBJ2-4; the D is unclear. This CDR3 has 15 amino acids. Germline assignment: CDR1 SNHLY and CDR2 FYNNEI. The V end was cut by 1 base, the J end by 0 bases, with 7 bases between. Here the CDR3 DNA reads TGTGCCAGCAGTGAAGAGATAGTAGCCAAAAACATTCAGTACTTC. Its protein product is CASSEEIVAKNIQYF.

This clone was seen a few times. The sample contains more than one DNA sequence encoding this CDR3. The chain carries TRBV5-8 and TRBJ1-2, with unresolved D. From germline, CDR1 is SGHTS and CDR2 YDEGEE. This CDR3 has 12 residues. V dropped 3 bases and J dropped 4 bases, with 7 bases sitting between them. CDR3 protein: CASSSRGYGYTF. The CDR3 DNA reads as TGTGCCAGCAGCTCCCGGGGCTATGGCTACACCTTC.

The CDR3 is CASSQRSTGVETQYF. The CDR3 nucleotides read TGTGCCAGCAGTCAACGATCGACCGGGGTGGAGACCCAGTACTTC. V and J are TRBV7-9 and TRBJ2-5; D is perhaps TRBD2 (5 bases). This CDR3 spans 15 amino acids. Trimming took off 6 bases at V and 5 bases at J, with 19 bases between the two ends. Germline CDR1 and CDR2: SEHNR and FQNEAQ (reference sequence).

This chain joins TRBV7-9 and TRBJ2-7; 9 bases agree with TRBD1. There are 13 residues in the CDR3. Losses at the gene ends were 4 bases for V and 3 bases for J; bases not matched to a gene: 1. Germline-derived CDR1 and CDR2 are SEHNR and FQNEAQ (reference sequence). CDR3 protein: CASSSDRGYEQYF. The CDR3 region has the DNA TGTGCCAGCAGCTCGGACAGGGGCTACGAGCAGTACTTC.

V gene TRBV5-1 combines with J gene TRBJ2-5, with 7 bases that match TRBD1. Germline CDR1 reads SGHRS; CDR2 reads YFSETQ. The CDR3 covers 14 residues. Unmatched junction bases numbered 5, after V lost 4 bases and J lost 2 bases. CDR3 sequence (DNA): TGCGCCAGCAGCCTCGGGGACAGACAAGAGACCCAGTACTTC. It codes for CASSLGDRQETQYF.

V and J are TRBV11-3 and TRBJ1-1, with D unclear. V dropped 0 bases and J dropped 4 bases, with 3 bases sitting between them. Germline CDR1 reads SGHNT; CDR2 reads YENEEA. The CDR3 has 12 residues. As DNA, the CDR3 is TGTGCCAGCAGCTTAGATCTCACTGAAGCTTTCTTT. Protein sequence: CASSLDLTEAFF.

This sequence joins TRBV5-1 and TRBJ1-1; D might be TRBD1 (5 bases). The CDR3 covers 16 residues. Germline V gene data show CDR1 as SGHRS and CDR2 as YFSETQ. V lost 0 bases, J lost 2 bases, and 14 bases lay in between. The CDR3 DNA follows: TGCGCCAGCAGCTTGGGGGTACAGGATCGAAACACTGAAGCTTTCTTT. This sequence encodes CASSLGVQDRNTEAFF.

The table lists this clone with a few counts. The V and J genes are TRBV15 and TRBJ1-2; no clear D. This CDR3 has 16 amino acids. Deletions cut 0 bases from V and 6 bases from J, with 17 bases between. Germline V gene data show CDR1 as LNHNV and CDR2 as YYDKDF (reference sequence). In nucleotides, the CDR3 is TGTGCCACCAGCAGAGATGGCCGCCATTCTTCTGATGGCTACACCTTC. Translating gives CATSRDGRHSSDGYTF.